What follows are 32 T cell receptor beta chains derived from one specimen sequenced in a study of T cell changes during pregnancy in multiple sclerosis. The method was immunoSEQ multiplex PCR; TCRdb's version includes in-frame clones alone and lacks a portion of them. The sample records around 40,000 clones, 91% being singletons. Sequenced material: CD4+ T cells from peripheral blood mononuclear cells, taken in the third trimester of pregnancy. The receptors were sampled from a female donor in good health, enrolled as a control in a pregnancy study.

This clone is a singleton in its sample. This chain connects TRBV12-5 to TRBJ2-5, with 8 positions matching TRBD2. The CDR3 runs 13 residues. V trimming: 7 bases; J trimming: 3 bases; junction bases outside the gene matches: 4. From germline, CDR1 is LGHNT and CDR2 FRNRAP. CDR3 DNA: TGTGCTAGTGCCCGGGGGGGGGAAGAGACCCAGTACTTC. It is translated as CASARGGEETQYF.

In DNA form, the CDR3 reads TGTGCCAGCAATAGGCGGGGGTACACCGGGGAGCTGTTTTTT. Its translation: CASNRRGYTGELFF. The rearrangement joins TRBV6-1 to TRBJ2-2; TRBD2 matches 7 bases. Germline loops: CDR1 MNHNS, CDR2 SASEGT. There are 14 residues in the CDR3. V shed 7 bases, J shed 3 bases, and the junction held 5 bases outside the gene matches.

The chain couples TRBV30 to TRBJ2-5; D is undetermined. The DNA end is more similar to TRBJ2-7, so the J call may be wrong. CDR1 GTSNPN and CDR2 SVGIG come from the germline V gene (reference sequence). The CDR3 loop spans 11 amino acids. CDR3 amino acids: CAWSLWAEQYF. CDR3 in DNA: TGTGCCTGGAGTTTGTGGGCCGAGCAGTACTTC.

The chain links TRBV18 to TRBJ2-2, with 7 nucleotides matching TRBD2. V gave up 2 bases and J gave up 0 bases; unmatched junction bases: 9. CDR1 is KGHSH and CDR2 is LQKENI in the germline V gene. CDR3 length equals 18 residues. The CDR3 protein is CASSPVGTSVSNTGELFF. In DNA, the CDR3 is TGTGCCAGCTCACCAGTAGGTACTAGCGTCTCGAACACCGGGGAGCTGTTTTTT.

The chain uses TRBV30 and TRBJ2-5; 9 nucleotides align to TRBD2. The germline V gene encodes CDR1 GTSNPN and CDR2 SVGIG (reference sequence). V lost 3 bases, J lost 9 bases, and 11 bases stayed unmatched. This CDR3 contains 14 residues. The DNA of the CDR3 is TGTGCCTGGAGCCCCCAAGCGGGGGGACCCTCCCAGTACTTC. Residues: CAWSPQAGGPSQYF.

This chain uses TRBV5-1 with TRBJ2-7; tentative D call: TRBD2 (6 bases). The germline V gene has CDR1 SGHRS and CDR2 YFSETQ. The V end lost 7 bases, the J end lost 6 bases, and 20 bases lay between the germline ends. The CDR3 extends over 14 amino acids. The CDR3 nucleotides are TGCGCCAGCCAACCTAGCAGCCAGGAGGGCGAGCAGTACTTC. This sequence encodes CASQPSSQEGEQYF.

This clone was seen only a few times. The rearrangement uses TRBV5-1 and TRBJ1-5; 10 nucleotides match TRBD1. Germline trimming cut 7 bases from V and 2 bases from J; bases unmatched to any gene: 3. CDR3 length: 14 residues. CDR1 is SGHRS, CDR2 YFSETQ, per germline. CDR3 nucleotides: TGCGCCAGCCCCGGACAGGGGGGCAATCAGCCCCAGCATTTT. Protein product: CASPGQGGNQPQHF. Using reference TRBV5-1 and TRBJ1-5 for the parts outside the CDR3, the full variable domain is KAGVTQTPRYLIKTRGQQVTLSCSPISGHRSVSWYQQTPGQGLQFLFEYFSETQRNKGNFPGRFSGRQFSNSRSEMNVSTLELGDSALYLCASPGQGGNQPQHFGDGTRLSIL.

The V and J genes are TRBV7-2 and TRBJ2-1, with 10 positions matching TRBD1. The junction had 5 bases not matched to a gene; V was cut back by 1 base and J by 8 bases. Germline-derived CDR1 and CDR2 are SGHTA and FQGNSA. The CDR3 has 15 residues. CDR3 sequence: CASSLGGQGGDEQFF. The CDR3 coding sequence is TGTGCCAGCAGCTTAGGAGGACAGGGGGGCGATGAGCAGTTCTTC.

J is TRBJ2-1 and V is TRBV19; TRBD2 matches at 8 bases. CDR3 length: 16 residues. The germline CDR1 and CDR2 sequences are LNHDA and SQIVND (reference sequence). The V and J ends lost 5 bases and 3 bases, in that order; junction bases with no gene match: 9. The CDR3 DNA follows: TGTGCCAGTAGTCCGAACGGGGGGGCCTTCTACAATGAGCAGTTCTTC. This gives the protein CASSPNGGAFYNEQFF.

This clone was detected once. The chain links TRBV5-8 to TRBJ1-1; tentative D call: TRBD1 (5 bases). V lost 3 bases, J lost 5 bases, and 11 bases lay in between. The CDR3 sequence is 13 residues long. Germline CDR1 SGHTS, CDR2 YDEGEE. CDR3 nucleotides: TGTGCCAGCAGCTGGGGGGAGAGGACTGAAGCTTTCTTT. It specifies CASSWGERTEAFF.

The chain is built from TRBV28 and TRBJ2-1, with D possibly matching TRBD1 (5 bases). V was shortened by 6 bases and J by 4 bases, with 13 bases between the two germline ends. This CDR3 is 14 amino acids long. Germline CDR1 reads MDHEN; CDR2 reads SYDVKM. Here the CDR3 reads CASSVRQNYNEQFF. In DNA form, the CDR3 reads TGTGCCAGCAGCGTCCGACAGAATTACAATGAGCAGTTCTTC.

The chain couples TRBV5-4 to TRBJ2-1, with 9 bases aligning to TRBD2. The CDR3 is 14 residues long. CDR1 is SGHNT, CDR2 YYREEE, per germline (reference sequence). J gave up 8 bases and V 4 bases, and 7 bases lay outside the gene matches. CDR3 protein: CASSDLAGVYEQFF. The DNA for the CDR3 is TGTGCCAGCAGCGACTTAGCGGGAGTATATGAGCAGTTCTTC.

This clone has more than one count but fewer than ten. This chain links TRBV4-2 with TRBJ2-5, with 12 bases aligning to TRBD2. The V gene end was trimmed by 0 bases and the J gene end by 7 bases; junction bases not matched to a gene: 6. The CDR3 covers 16 residues. Germline CDR1 and CDR2: LGHNA and YNFKEQ. The CDR3 DNA reads TGTGCCAGCAGCCAAGACTCTAGCGGGGGGGCGGGGACCCAGTACTTC. Its translation is CASSQDSSGGAGTQYF.

The chain couples TRBV4-3 to TRBJ2-3; the D is unclear. This CDR3 region has 13 residues. Between the trimmed V and J ends, which lost 1 base and 6 bases, there was a span of 8 bases. The V gene's germline CDR1 is LGHNA and CDR2 YSLEER. CDR3 amino acids: CASSQGPRDTQYF. The CDR3 region has the DNA TGCGCCAGCAGCCAAGGGCCTAGGGATACGCAGTATTTT.

This clone was seen a single time. The J gene is TRBJ1-5, the V gene TRBV10-3; the D gene is possibly TRBD1 (6 bases). Germline V lookup: CDR1 ENHRY, CDR2 SYGVKD. The CDR3 is made up of 14 amino acids. Trimming shortened V by 11 bases and J by 5 bases, and 19 bases separated the two germline ends. For the CDR3, the DNA is TGTGCCTCCTCCATGGGCGGGGGCCATCAGCCCCAGCATTTT. Amino acids: CASSMGGGHQPQHF.

The chain employs TRBV4-2 and TRBJ2-3; 10 bases fit TRBD2. The CDR3 totals 18 residues. J lost 2 bases, V lost 0 bases, and 8 bases had no gene match. Germline CDR1 is LGHNA and CDR2 is YNFKEQ. This CDR3 reads CASSQELLLAGYTDTQYF. CDR3 DNA sequence: TGTGCCAGCAGCCAAGAGTTGTTACTAGCGGGGTACACAGATACGCAGTATTTT.

The CDR3 region has the DNA TGTGCCAGCAGTGGAACAGGGGGCAACGGAAACACCATATATTTT. Amino acids: CASSGTGGNGNTIYF. The chain couples TRBV28 to TRBJ1-3, with 9 bases identical to TRBD1. CDR3 length: 15 amino acids. The trim removed 5 bases at V and 4 bases at J, leaving 6 bases unmatched. The germline gives CDR1 MDHEN, CDR2 SYDVKM.

The chain combines TRBV4-1 with TRBJ1-2, with unresolved D. The CDR3 spans 16 residues. Germline V gene sequence: CDR1 MGHRA, CDR2 YSYEKL. V was clipped by 1 base and J by 2 bases, with 14 bases between them. The CDR3: CASSQGPRAENYGYTF. The DNA for the CDR3 is TGCGCCAGCAGCCAAGGGCCTCGTGCGGAGAACTATGGCTACACCTTC.

The rearrangement uses TRBV6-1 and TRBJ2-5, with a tentative D call TRBD1 (5 bases). V shed 8 bases and J shed 5 bases, with 15 bases lying between them. CDR1 is MNHNS and CDR2 is SASEGT in the germline V gene. There are 13 residues in the CDR3. CDR3 residues: CASAGPGRETQYF. The CDR3 DNA is TGTGCCAGCGCCGGACCAGGGCGGGAGACCCAGTACTTC.

This chain joins TRBV28 and TRBJ1-2, with TRBD1 as a possible D gene (5 bases). The CDR3 spans 14 residues. Germline V gives CDR1 MDHEN, CDR2 SYDVKM. V lost 7 bases and J lost 0, with 12 bases in between. This chain's CDR3 is CASISGGANYGYTF. The CDR3 region has the DNA TGTGCCAGCATCAGCGGGGGAGCTAACTATGGCTACACCTTC.

J is TRBJ2-1 and V is TRBV7-3; 10 bases agree with TRBD1. CDR3 length: 15 amino acids. V shed 5 bases, J shed 7 bases, and the junction held 8 bases outside the gene matches. Germline assignment: CDR1 SGHTA and CDR2 FQGTGA. CDR3 loop: CASSNGQGGLNEQFF. For the CDR3, the DNA is TGTGCCAGCAGCAACGGACAGGGGGGCCTTAATGAGCAGTTCTTC.

V and J are TRBV10-3 and TRBJ1-2, with D possibly being TRBD1 (5 bases). Trimming stripped 0 bases from V and 7 bases from J, with 12 bases between. CDR3 size: 14 residues. Germline V gene lookup returns CDR1 ENHRY and CDR2 SYGVKD. The CDR3, as DNA: TGTGCCATCAGTGAGTCGTTAAAGGGGTCTGGCTACACCTTC. Encoded protein: CAISESLKGSGYTF.

J is TRBJ2-1 and V is TRBV5-1; a possible D gene is TRBD2 (6 bases). CDR1 SGHRS and CDR2 YFSETQ come from the germline V gene. The CDR3 is made up of 15 amino acids. V was trimmed by 3 bases and J by 2 bases, leaving 12 bases between them. The CDR3 loop is CASSSGTQTYNEQFF. In DNA, the CDR3 is TGCGCCAGCAGCTCCGGGACTCAGACCTACAATGAGCAGTTCTTC. The variable domain in full, with the rest retrieved from reference TRBV5-1 and TRBJ2-1, is KAGVTQTPRYLIKTRGQQVTLSCSPISGHRSVSWYQQTPGQGLQFLFEYFSETQRNKGNFPGRFSGRQFSNSRSEMNVSTLELGDSALYLCASSSGTQTYNEQFFGPGTRLTVL.

Of note for this clone: The junction departs from the called germline gene at one end, perhaps through a read error. The chain employs TRBV7-7 and TRBJ2-5; D uncertain. This CDR3 is built from 16 residues. Per germline, CDR1 SSHAT and CDR2 FNYEAQ (reference sequence). The CDR3 reads CASSSASASGPGTQYF. In DNA form, the CDR3 reads TGTGCTAGCAGCTCAGCCTCAGCGAGTGGTCCGGGGACCCAGTACTTC.

The chain couples TRBV5-4 to TRBJ1-2; no clear D gene. V was pared by 0 bases and J by 12 bases, with 15 bases between. Germline lookup yields CDR1 SGHNT and CDR2 YYREEE (reference sequence). The CDR3 has 13 residues. CDR3 region: CASSLAPAGSNTF. The CDR3 DNA follows: TGTGCCAGCAGCTTGGCTCCGGCGGGCAGTAACACCTTC.

The chain employs TRBV7-9 and TRBJ2-1, with TRBD1 matching 11 bases. This CDR3 comprises 17 residues. Germline V gene sequence: CDR1 SEHNR, CDR2 FQNEAQ (reference sequence). Trimming removed 2 bases from V and 8 bases from J; junction bases left unmatched: 11. The CDR3 DNA is TGTGCCAGCAGCTTAAAGCCGCCGGGACAGGGGGTGCATGAGCAGTTCTTC. It is translated as CASSLKPPGQGVHEQFF.

The chain is built from TRBV10-3 and TRBJ2-3, with D possibly being TRBD2 (6 bases). The V end was cut by 5 bases, the J end by 2 bases, with 14 bases between. This CDR3 region has 15 residues. Germline lookup yields CDR1 ENHRY and CDR2 SYGVKD. DNA for the CDR3: TGTGCCATCAGTCAGGGTGGAGGGGCCACAGATACGCAGTATTTT. Protein: CAISQGGGATDTQYF.

The genes are TRBV5-4 and TRBJ2-5; tentatively, D is TRBD1 (6 bases). CDR3 length equals 13 residues. Germline loops: CDR1 SGHNT, CDR2 YYREEE (reference sequence). The ends were cut back, 5 bases at V and 3 bases at J, with 11 bases in the middle. The CDR3 nucleotides read TGTGCCAGCAGTCTCAACAGGGAAGAGACCCAGTACTTC. It yields the protein CASSLNREETQYF.

V and J are TRBV6-6 and TRBJ2-7; D is unresolved. V was clipped by 6 bases and J by 2 bases, with 11 bases between them. This CDR3 has 13 amino acids. Germline lookup yields CDR1 MNHNY and CDR2 SVGAGI (reference sequence). This chain's CDR3 is CASSPRSAYEQYF. The CDR3 DNA follows: TGTGCCAGCAGCCCCAGATCCGCCTACGAGCAGTACTTC.

The V and J genes are TRBV5-1 and TRBJ1-6, with D hard to call. The CDR3 runs to 14 residues. The germline V gene has CDR1 SGHRS and CDR2 YFSETQ. Between the trimmed V and J ends, which lost 4 bases and 13 bases, there was a span of 18 bases. The CDR3 DNA reads TGCGCCAGCAGCGGGTCCACGGACTCTTCGCCCCTCCACTTT. Translating it yields CASSGSTDSSPLHF.

The chain carries TRBV7-2 and TRBJ2-2, with D unclear. Germline V gene sequence: CDR1 SGHTA, CDR2 FQGNSA. The CDR3 covers 11 residues. V lost 4 bases, J lost 8 bases, and 5 bases lay in between. CDR3 sequence reads: CASSYAGELFF. In nucleotides, the CDR3 is TGTGCCAGCAGCTACGCGGGGGAGCTGTTTTTT.

The chain employs TRBV29-1 and TRBJ2-1; no clear D gene. The CDR3 is 14 residues long. CDR1 and CDR2 (germline): SQVTM, ANQGSEA. V gave up 3 bases and J gave up 0 bases, with 9 bases separating them. The CDR3 loop is CSVDALSSYNEQFF. The CDR3 coding sequence is TGCAGCGTTGATGCCCTTAGCTCCTACAATGAGCAGTTCTTC.